These 3 T cell receptor beta chains originate from one sample sequenced in a study of T cell clonality in common variable immunodeficiency. The method was immunoSEQ multiplex PCR; TCRdb's version includes in-frame clones alone and lacks a portion of them. The sample has 35,000 to 45,000 clones, none seen only once. Sequenced: peripheral blood mononuclear cells. The receptor set was obtained from a person aged 18 to 75 in good health.

This clone was recorded at least ten times. Read data end 3 residues before the CDR3 end; the end is taken from the germline J gene. The rearrangement links TRBV5-1 to TRBJ2-5; D is unclear. The germline gives CDR1 SGHRS, CDR2 YFSETQ. CDR3 size: 13 residues. Trimming removed 9 bases from V and 2 bases from J, with 14 bases in between. The sequenced part of the CDR3 DNA is TGCGCCACCCAGGTGTCAAGGCAAGAGACC. Protein: CATQVSRQET. The full CDR3 is CATQVSRQETQYF.

This clone was counted many times. The CDR3 end is not reached by the read, which stops 3 residues before it; the germline J gene fills it in. The chain combines TRBV15 with TRBJ2-3; no reliable D call. This CDR3 comprises 15 residues. Trimming removed 1 base at V and 2 bases at J, with 10 bases between. CDR1 is LNHNV, CDR2 YYDKDF, per germline (reference sequence). This chain's CDR3 is CATSRGPANTDTQYF. Incomplete CDR3 DNA: TGTGCCACCAGCAGAGGTCCCGCGAACACAGATACG.

This clone was seen many times. The read stops 3 residues short of the end of the CDR3; the missing end is completed from the germline J gene. This sequence joins TRBV4-2 and TRBJ2-7, with TRBD2 matching 10 bases. V shed 4 bases, J shed 3 bases, and the junction held 12 bases outside the gene matches. Per the germline V gene, CDR1 is LGHNA and CDR2 is YNFKEQ. The CDR3 is 17 amino acids. The CDR3 bases that were read are TGTGCCAGCAGCCCCTTGGGCGTATCTAGCGGGAGCTACGAG. Amino acid sequence: CASSPLGVSSGSYE. The CDR3 reads in full as CASSPLGVSSGSYEQYF.